This TCR beta chain is from a study of blood T cell repertoires in COVID-19. Study at large: There were acute and convalescent COVID-19 samples, and they came from the United States, Italy and Spain. T cells, B-cell-depleted T cells, or PBMCs provided the cDNA or gDNA that served as material.

TCRdb's table, derived via immunoSEQ multiplex PCR, lists solely in-frame clones and lacks some. The sample consists of approximately 150,000 clones, about 88% of them appearing once. There are 16 residues in the CDR3. Seattle's enrolled individuals joined amid active infection and were then monitored longitudinally. The chain employs TRBV1 and TRBJ2-5; the table assigns TRBD1, which was not confirmed against the DNA. TRBV1 is a pseudogene segment. The material sequenced was peripheral blood. The sequence derives from a human donor with COVID-19, enrolled during active disease. The donor label of this sample is uncertain. CDR3: CTSRGGQGNNQETQYF. Here the CDR3 DNA reads TGCACCAGCAGGGGGGGACAGGGAAATAACCAAGAGACCCAGTACTTC.